One and the same sample provided the 8 T cell receptor beta chains below, sequenced in a study of blood T cell repertoires in COVID-19. TCRdb keeps only in-frame clones here, not all; method: immunoSEQ multiplex PCR. This sample has about 230,000 clones, with approximately 87% found just once. Sample: peripheral blood. The receptors were gathered from a woman in her seventies with active or convalescent COVID-19.

CDR3 DNA sequence: TGCGCCAGCAGCTTGCGTTCCCAGGGAGAAGCTTTCTTT. Translating it yields CASSLRSQGEAFF. V and J are TRBV5-1 and TRBJ1-1, with TRBD1 as a possible D gene (5 bases). The CDR3 has 13 amino acids. Germline assignment: CDR1 SGHRS and CDR2 YFSETQ. Deletions cut 1 base from V and 8 bases from J, with 12 bases between.

This clone has just one count. The chain recombines TRBV27 with TRBJ1-2; 7 bases are shared with TRBD1. This CDR3 contains 16 residues. Germline CDR1 is MNHEY and CDR2 is SMNVEV (reference sequence). J gave up 4 bases and V 4 bases, and 12 bases lay outside the gene matches. The CDR3 region has the DNA TGTGCCAGCAGTTCTCTTCAAAGGGACAGAAGCTATGGCTACACCTTC. This gives the protein CASSSLQRDRSYGYTF.

This chain connects TRBV6-6 to TRBJ1-5; no reliable D call. Per germline, CDR1 MNHNY and CDR2 SVGAGI (reference sequence). With 6 bases removed from V and 7 bases from J, the gap between germline ends came to 10 bases. The CDR3 totals 12 residues. In DNA, the CDR3 is TGTGCCAGCAGCTCACTCAACCAGCCCCAGCATTTT. This codes for CASSSLNQPQHF.

The rearrangement links TRBV13 to TRBJ1-6, with 8 bases lining up with TRBD1. The germline gives CDR1 PRHDT, CDR2 FYEKMQ (reference sequence). This CDR3 spans 15 amino acids. Losses at the gene ends were 6 bases for V and 5 bases for J; bases not matched to a gene: 6. The CDR3 loop reads CASRTGEEDNSPLHF. The CDR3 nucleotides read TGTGCCAGCAGGACAGGGGAAGAGGATAATTCACCCCTCCACTTT.

The CDR3 bases are TGTGCCAGAAGAACGGGAGGGCCGAACACCGGGGAGCTGTTTTTT. It yields the protein CARRTGGPNTGELFF. The chain combines TRBV7-5 with TRBJ2-2; the tabulated D call, TRBD2, remains unverified against the DNA. TRBV7-5 is a pseudogene locus. The CDR3 spans 15 residues.

This sequence joins TRBV19 and TRBJ2-5, with a tentative D call TRBD2 (6 bases). Germline V gene data show CDR1 as LNHDA and CDR2 as SQIVND (reference sequence). V gave up 3 bases and J gave up 5 bases, with 16 bases separating them. The CDR3 runs 15 residues. The CDR3 spells CASSITYGRGETQYF. The CDR3 DNA reads as TGTGCCAGTAGTATCACGTACGGTCGGGGGGAGACCCAGTACTTC.

The rearrangement joins TRBV7-6 to TRBJ1-5; perhaps TRBD1 as D (5 bases). From germline, CDR1 is SGHVS and CDR2 FNYEAQ. With 3 bases removed from V and 0 bases from J, the gap between germline ends came to 12 bases. This CDR3 spans 16 amino acids. CDR3 sequence: CASSLEGPYSNQPQHF. DNA of the CDR3: TGTGCCAGCAGCTTGGAGGGACCTTATAGCAATCAGCCCCAGCATTTT.

The chain employs TRBV7-8 and TRBJ1-2; TRBD1 agrees at 8 bases. After removal of 5 bases from V and 8 bases from J, the junction contained 7 bases not matched to a gene. This CDR3 spans 13 amino acids. Per germline, CDR1 SGHVS and CDR2 FQNEAQ. The chain's CDR3 is CASSRDRRNGYTF. CDR3 coding DNA: TGTGCCAGCAGCCGGGACAGGAGGAACGGCTACACCTTC.